Shown below are 21 T cell receptor beta chains from a single sample sequenced in a study of blood T cell repertoires in COVID-19. The repertoire was sequenced with immunoSEQ multiplex PCR; TCRdb's copy has only in-frame clones and lacks some. The sample carries 110,000 or so clones, about 85% recorded once. Sequences were obtained from peripheral blood. These receptor sequences come from a man aged 50-59 years with acute or convalescent COVID-19.

This chain joins TRBV28 and TRBJ2-7; 7 nucleotides match TRBD1. The CDR3 covers 14 residues. CDR1 and CDR2 (germline): MDHEN, SYDVKM. V was pared by 6 bases and J by 5 bases, with 10 bases of the junction left unmatched. The CDR3, as DNA: TGTGCCAGCAGCTCCTGGCAGGGGGTAGACGAGCAGTACTTC. Its protein is CASSSWQGVDEQYF.

J is TRBJ2-3 and V is TRBV5-1; TRBD2 agrees at 7 bases. V shed 4 bases and J 10 bases; nucleotides not matched to a gene: 6. The CDR3 runs to 12 residues. Germline V gene data show CDR1 as SGHRS and CDR2 as YFSETQ. The CDR3 loop reads CASSPAGEPQYF. For the CDR3, the DNA is TGCGCCAGCAGCCCCGCGGGGGAACCGCAGTATTTT.

The chain has TRBV15 and TRBJ2-7; TRBD1 is a possible D gene (6 bases). The V end lost 3 bases, the J end lost 5 bases, and 17 bases lay between the germline ends. Germline CDR1 is LNHNV and CDR2 is YYDKDF (reference sequence). The CDR3 loop spans 15 amino acids. The CDR3 DNA is TGTGCCACCAGCAGTAGGAACAGGGATGCCGACGAGCAGTACTTC. This gives the protein CATSSRNRDADEQYF.

This chain connects TRBV5-5 to TRBJ2-7; maybe TRBD1 (6 bases). CDR1 SGHKS and CDR2 YYEKEE come from the germline V gene (reference sequence). This CDR3 is 15 amino acids long. Trimming removed 3 bases from V and 2 bases from J, with 15 bases in between. The CDR3 DNA sequence: TGTGCCAGCAGCTATAGGGACACAGGGACCTACGAGCAGTACGTC. Amino acids: CASSYRDTGTYEQYV.

This clone was picked up a small number of times. This chain links TRBV9 with TRBJ2-3; D possibly corresponds to TRBD2 (6 bases). Deletions cut 4 bases from V and 0 bases from J, with 15 bases between. Germline CDR1 reads SGDLS; CDR2 reads YYNGEE. This CDR3 region has 16 residues. This chain's CDR3 is CASSTKGRGSTDTQYF. The CDR3 DNA reads as TGTGCCAGCAGCACCAAGGGGCGGGGAAGCACAGATACGCAGTATTTT.

The table lists this clone with a few counts. The V gene is TRBV10-3, the J gene TRBJ2-4; D may be TRBD1 (5 bases). The CDR3 is 15 residues long. Trimming stripped 5 bases from V and 3 bases from J, with 14 bases between. Germline-derived CDR1 and CDR2 are ENHRY and SYGVKD. The CDR3 nucleotides read TGTGCCATCAGTACGTCAGGGTTGGGCAAAAACATTCAGTACTTC. Translating it yields CAISTSGLGKNIQYF.

This chain links TRBV4-1 with TRBJ2-3, with 7 bases identical to TRBD2. Trimming at V came to 0 bases and at J to 1 base, leaving 4 bases not matched to a gene. Germline CDR1 reads MGHRA; CDR2 reads YSYEKL. This CDR3 is built from 16 residues. CDR3 sequence (DNA): TGCGCCAGCAGCCAAGAGGCTAGCGGCCGCACAGATACGCAGTATTTT. This gives the protein CASSQEASGRTDTQYF.

The chain recombines TRBV2 with TRBJ1-5, with D perhaps TRBD1 (5 bases). This CDR3 has 15 residues. The germline V and J ends were trimmed by 2 bases and 3 bases, with 11 bases remaining between them. Germline V gene sequence: CDR1 SNHLY, CDR2 FYNNEI. CDR3 coding DNA: TGTGCCAGCAGTGAAACTACAGGTTTCAATCAGCCCCAGCATTTT. This codes for CASSETTGFNQPQHF.

The chain joins TRBV7-8 to TRBJ1-5; D call uncertain. In germline, CDR1 is SGHVS, CDR2 FQNEAQ. V dropped 5 bases and J dropped 7 bases, with 15 bases sitting between them. This CDR3 contains 14 residues. For the CDR3, the DNA is TGTGCCAGCAGCCCGCGGAGGGAAGGGCAGCCCCAGCATTTT. This sequence encodes CASSPRREGQPQHF.

This clone was found once. The V call is TRBV12-5, the J call TRBJ1-2; D unclear. Germline CDR1 LGHNT, CDR2 FRNRAP. The CDR3 has 13 residues. Trimming stripped 4 bases from V and 0 bases from J, with 6 bases between. CDR3 bases: TGTGCTAGTGGTTCTCAGTCTAACTATGGCTACACCTTC. Its protein product is CASGSQSNYGYTF.

The table lists this clone with a few counts. The chain has TRBV7-2 and TRBJ1-3; perhaps TRBD1 as D (5 bases). Trimming left V 0 bases short and J 0 bases short, with 9 bases between. The CDR3 extends over 16 amino acids. Germline assignment: CDR1 SGHTA and CDR2 FQGNSA. The CDR3 region is CASSLATTVSGNTIYF. The CDR3 DNA is TGTGCCAGCAGCTTAGCGACGACAGTCTCTGGAAACACCATATATTTT.

The CDR3 sequence is CASSLYQGTGTEAFF. The DNA for the CDR3 is TGTGCCAGCAGTTTATATCAGGGGACGGGGACTGAAGCTTTCTTT. The chain combines TRBV28 with TRBJ1-1, with D maybe TRBD1 (6 bases). Germline V gene data show CDR1 as MDHEN and CDR2 as SYDVKM. V lost 1 base, J lost 5 bases, and 14 bases lay in between. The CDR3 totals 15 residues.

CDR3 nucleotides: TGTGCCTGGGCCGACAGGGGAGGAGGTGAGCAGTTCTTC. It translates to CAWADRGGGEQFF. The chain combines TRBV30 with TRBJ2-1; 8 bases fit TRBD1. Looked up from germline, CDR1 is GTSNPN and CDR2 is SVGIG (reference sequence). Losses at the gene ends were 5 bases for V and 9 bases for J; bases not matched to a gene: 9. This CDR3 region has 13 residues.

This clone was seen once. V gene TRBV7-2 combines with J gene TRBJ2-7, with D possibly being TRBD1 (5 bases). Trimming removed 5 bases from V and 1 base from J, with 15 bases in between. The CDR3 spans 15 residues. Germline lookup yields CDR1 SGHTA and CDR2 FQGNSA. In DNA form, the CDR3 reads TGTGCCAGCAGCCCCCAGGGCCCTAGGTCCTACGAGCAGTACTTC. It translates to CASSPQGPRSYEQYF.

The chain employs TRBV24-1 and TRBJ2-2, with a weak D call TRBD1 (6 bases). Germline V gene data show CDR1 as KGHDR and CDR2 as SFDVKD. The CDR3 has 16 residues. Deletions cut 4 bases from V and 6 bases from J, with 17 bases between. This chain's CDR3 is CATSDSRTAGAGELFF. The DNA for the CDR3 is TGTGCCACCAGTGACTCTAGGACAGCAGGGGCCGGGGAGCTGTTTTTT.

CDR3 sequence: CASKGTGEGYEQFF. CDR3 in DNA: TGTGCCAGCAAGGGGACAGGGGAAGGGTATGAGCAGTTCTTC. The chain is built from TRBV6-5 and TRBJ2-1; 10 bases align to TRBD1. CDR1 is MNHEY, CDR2 SVGAGI, per germline. The CDR3 is 14 amino acids. Unmatched junction bases numbered 8, after V lost 7 bases and J lost 8 bases.

This clone was counted once. The chain links TRBV19 to TRBJ1-4; perhaps TRBD1 as D (6 bases). CDR1 LNHDA and CDR2 SQIVND come from the germline V gene (reference sequence). This CDR3 is built from 14 residues. The V and J ends lost 5 bases and 4 bases respectively, with 11 bases between them. The CDR3 region has the DNA TGTGCCAGTAGTTATGGGACACATAATGAAAAACTGTTTTTT. Protein sequence: CASSYGTHNEKLFF.

The chain is built from TRBV7-9 and TRBJ1-1, with 11 bases aligning to TRBD1. Trimming took 11 bases from V and 3 from J; bases not matched to a gene: 14. From germline, CDR1 is SEHNR and CDR2 FQNEAQ (reference sequence). The CDR3 is 16 amino acids. The CDR3, as DNA: TGTGCCGGATTATCCGGGACAGGGGGGATGTACACTGAAGCTTTCTTT. This gives the protein CAGLSGTGGMYTEAFF.

This clone was seen a few times. The chain is built from TRBV4-1 and TRBJ1-5; D remains unclear. In germline, CDR1 is MGHRA, CDR2 YSYEKL. The V gene lost 4 bases and the J gene lost 4 bases, with 11 bases spanning the gap. The CDR3 consists of 14 residues. CDR3 sequence (DNA): TGCGCCAGCAGCCTACGGGATACTAATCAGCCCCAGCATTTT. This translates into CASSLRDTNQPQHF.

The chain combines TRBV7-6 with TRBJ1-5; TRBD1 agrees at 8 bases. The germline V gene encodes CDR1 SGHVS and CDR2 FNYEAQ. This CDR3 comprises 14 residues. The junction had 3 bases not matched to a gene; V was cut back by 1 base and J by 7 bases. The CDR3 sequence is CASSLGTGIQPQHF. CDR3 DNA: TGTGCCAGCAGCTTAGGGACAGGGATACAGCCCCAGCATTTT.

The V call is TRBV14, the J call TRBJ1-1; no reliable D call. The CDR3 is made up of 18 amino acids. V was pared by 0 bases and J by 1 base, with 18 bases between. The germline V gene has CDR1 SGHDN and CDR2 FVKESK. The CDR3: CASSQDAGSSWWNTEAFF. The CDR3 DNA sequence: TGTGCCAGCAGCCAAGATGCGGGCAGTAGCTGGTGGAACACTGAAGCTTTCTTT.